This T cell receptor beta chain was sequenced in a study of blood T cell repertoires in COVID-19. Across the study: Acute and convalescent COVID-19 samples came from the United States, Italy and Spain.

The germline V gene has CDR1 LGHDT and CDR2 YNNKEL (reference sequence). V gave up 4 bases and J gave up 2 bases, with 8 bases separating them. The CDR3 spans 13 residues. Adults between about 18 and 89 years of age took part from 20 to 25 US areas. Which cohort a participant joined came from the clinical history participants gave. Cohort 3 recovery required two negative PCRs, clearance, or symptom resolution. Clones were sequenced by immunoSEQ multiplex PCR, and TCRdb holds only the in-frame ones, with some missing. The data hold about 130,000 clones, with 75% to 90% observed a single time. The genes are TRBV3-1 (or the pseudogene TRBV3-2) and TRBJ1-2; D might be TRBD1 (5 bases). Sequencing was carried out using PBMCs or T cells enriched from blood (not recorded which). The clonotype comes from a woman aged 45 to 65 who had recovered from COVID-19. In DNA, the CDR3 is TGTGCCAGCAGCCGAGACAGAAACTATGGCTACACCTTC. Translation gives CASSRDRNYGYTF.